These 16 T cell receptor beta chains share one sample of origin, sequenced in a study of T cells in tuberculosis. Thawed, overnight-rested PBMC were stained with GMM-loaded CD1B tetramer, viability dye and anti-CD3, then sorted. C32 glucose monomycolate from Rhodococcus equi was loaded onto the CD1B tetramers. The repertoire was sequenced with immunoSEQ multiplex PCR; TCRdb's copy has only in-frame clones and lacks some. The sample holds 85,000 to 90,000 clones; approximately 90% are singletons and the top ten take 1.5% to 2%. The sequencing input was CD1b-GMM tetramer-negative cells sorted from PBMCs. Source of these receptors: an adult woman with latent tuberculosis.

The chain carries TRBV2 and TRBJ2-5, with 9 bases fitting TRBD2. Germline V gives CDR1 SNHLY, CDR2 FYNNEI. The J segment lost 7 bases and the V segment lost 6 bases, leaving 12 bases of the junction unmatched. The CDR3 covers 15 residues. CDR3 in DNA: TGTGCCAGCAGGCGCGCGGGGGGGATTTCAGGGACCCAGTACTTC. Translation: CASRRAGGISGTQYF.

V gene TRBV18 combines with J gene TRBJ2-7, with 10 nucleotides matching TRBD1. The CDR3 consists of 13 residues. After removal of 4 bases from V and 3 bases from J, the junction contained 0 bases not matched to a gene. Germline CDR1 reads KGHSH; CDR2 reads LQKENI. The chain's CDR3 is CASSRTGGYEQYF. In DNA, the CDR3 is TGTGCCAGCTCACGGACAGGGGGCTACGAGCAGTACTTC.

The chain employs TRBV6-5 and TRBJ1-2; no definite D call. The V gene's germline CDR1 is MNHEY and CDR2 SVGAGI. The CDR3 runs 13 residues. V lost 2 bases to trimming and J lost 8 bases, with 12 bases between them. CDR3 in DNA: TGTGCCAGCAGTTACCACCCGGGGAGGGGCTACACCTTC. Its translation: CASSYHPGRGYTF.

This clone showed up just once. The chain has TRBV11-3 and TRBJ2-3, with 7 bases that match TRBD1. Unmatched junction bases numbered 1, after V lost 3 bases and J lost 1 base. This CDR3 comprises 14 residues. Germline V lookup: CDR1 SGHNT, CDR2 YENEEA. CDR3 sequence reads: CASSFGQGTDTQYF. The CDR3 nucleotides read TGTGCCAGCAGCTTTGGACAGGGCACAGATACGCAGTATTTT. The variable domain in full, with the rest retrieved from reference TRBV11-3 and TRBJ2-3, is EAGVVQSPRYKIIEKKQPVAFWCNPISGHNTLYWYLQNLGQGPELLIRYENEEAVDDSQLPKDRFSAERLKGVDSTLKIQPAELGDSAVYLCASSFGQGTDTQYFGPGTRLTVL.

The chain employs TRBV6-1 and TRBJ2-7; D unresolved. Germline lookup yields CDR1 MNHNS and CDR2 SASEGT. The CDR3 spans 13 residues. With 3 bases removed from V and 4 bases from J, the gap between germline ends came to 10 bases. The DNA for the CDR3 is TGTGCCAGCAGTGAGACTTACGGGTACGAGCAGTACTTC. Amino acid sequence: CASSETYGYEQYF.

V usage is TRBV19 and J usage is TRBJ2-2, with 7 positions matching TRBD1. Per germline, CDR1 LNHDA and CDR2 SQIVND (reference sequence). This CDR3 is 15 amino acids long. With 3 bases clipped from V and 7 bases from J, the junction kept 8 bases outside the gene matches. CDR3: CASSMRGGADGELFF. CDR3 DNA sequence: TGTGCCAGTAGTATGAGAGGGGGCGCTGACGGGGAGCTGTTTTTT.

The genes are TRBV7-8 and TRBJ2-7; TRBD2 matches at 11 bases. CDR1 and CDR2 (germline): SGHVS, FQNEAQ. This CDR3 spans 16 amino acids. V was clipped by 1 base and J by 6 bases; unmatched bases: 8. In DNA form, the CDR3 reads TGTGCCAGCAGCTTAGAGACTAGCGGGGTCGGTGGCGAGCAGTACTTC. Translation gives CASSLETSGVGGEQYF.

The chain links TRBV12-5 to TRBJ2-3; D might be TRBD2 (6 bases). Germline V CDR1 and CDR2: LGHNT, FRNRAP. The CDR3 is 14 amino acids. Trimming took 7 bases from V and 5 from J, leaving 16 bases between them. The CDR3 spells CASALGRGEDTQYF. The DNA for the CDR3 is TGTGCTAGTGCCCTGGGGCGGGGAGAAGATACGCAGTATTTT.

The chain recombines TRBV6-5 with TRBJ1-2; D remains ambiguous. The germline gives CDR1 MNHEY, CDR2 SVGAGI. This CDR3 contains 13 residues. V lost 10 bases and J lost 1, with 13 bases in between. As DNA, the CDR3 is TGTGCCATCAGCGAAGGAGGTAACTATGGCTACACCTTC. Amino acid sequence: CAISEGGNYGYTF.

The chain links TRBV5-6 to TRBJ1-2, with 7 bases fitting TRBD1. The junction had 11 bases not matched to a gene; V was cut back by 4 bases and J by 5 bases. Germline V CDR1 and CDR2: SGHDT, YYEEEE. This CDR3 spans 15 amino acids. CDR3 loop: CASSAGWTGSYGYTF. The CDR3 nucleotides read TGTGCCAGCAGCGCAGGGTGGACAGGCTCATATGGCTACACCTTC.

The J gene is TRBJ2-5, the V gene TRBV27, with TRBD2 as a possible D gene (6 bases). The V gene lost 6 bases and the J gene lost 2 bases, with 7 bases spanning the gap. Germline CDR1 MNHEY, CDR2 SMNVEV (reference sequence). This CDR3 region has 12 residues. The CDR3: CASRRGQETQYF. The DNA for the CDR3 is TGTGCCAGCAGACGGGGGCAAGAGACCCAGTACTTC.

The chain recombines TRBV7-2 with TRBJ1-2; D is unclear. V lost 1 base, J lost 4 bases, and 4 bases lay in between. From germline, CDR1 is SGHTA and CDR2 FQGNSA. The CDR3 contains 12 residues. The CDR3, as DNA: TGTGCCAGCAGCTTAGACGGCTATGGCTACACCTTC. It translates to CASSLDGYGYTF.

The CDR3 bases are TGTGCCAGCAAGGAACAGGGGCCCTCCTACGAGCAGTACGTC. The encoded protein is CASKEQGPSYEQYV. The chain couples TRBV2 to TRBJ2-7, with 7 nucleotides matching TRBD1. V shed 7 bases and J 0 bases; nucleotides not matched to a gene: 6. This CDR3 region has 14 residues. Germline CDR1 SNHLY, CDR2 FYNNEI.

This chain links TRBV5-4 with TRBJ2-1, with 10 bases that match TRBD1. Germline V lookup: CDR1 SGHNT, CDR2 YYREEE (reference sequence). J lost 6 bases, V lost 4 bases, and 7 bases had no gene match. This CDR3 has 15 residues. The CDR3 here is CASSGTGTGVNEQFF. The DNA for the CDR3 is TGTGCCAGCAGCGGCACCGGGACAGGGGTCAATGAGCAGTTCTTC.

The chain joins TRBV19 to TRBJ1-2; 7 bases match TRBD1. Germline trimming cut 6 bases from V and 8 bases from J; bases unmatched to any gene: 9. This CDR3 is built from 13 residues. The germline gives CDR1 LNHDA, CDR2 SQIVND (reference sequence). The CDR3 coding sequence is TGTGCCAGTAGCCCAGACAGGGTTAGCGGCTACACCTTC. It encodes CASSPDRVSGYTF.

This clone has a handful of counts. J is TRBJ1-1 and V is TRBV6-6; 7 nucleotides match TRBD1. Per germline, CDR1 MNHNY and CDR2 SVGAGI (reference sequence). V was pared by 6 bases and J by 1 base, with 8 bases of the junction left unmatched. The CDR3 is 15 residues long. The CDR3 loop reads CASSTPRDRNTEAFF. The CDR3, as DNA: TGTGCCAGCAGCACTCCCCGGGACAGGAACACTGAAGCTTTCTTT.